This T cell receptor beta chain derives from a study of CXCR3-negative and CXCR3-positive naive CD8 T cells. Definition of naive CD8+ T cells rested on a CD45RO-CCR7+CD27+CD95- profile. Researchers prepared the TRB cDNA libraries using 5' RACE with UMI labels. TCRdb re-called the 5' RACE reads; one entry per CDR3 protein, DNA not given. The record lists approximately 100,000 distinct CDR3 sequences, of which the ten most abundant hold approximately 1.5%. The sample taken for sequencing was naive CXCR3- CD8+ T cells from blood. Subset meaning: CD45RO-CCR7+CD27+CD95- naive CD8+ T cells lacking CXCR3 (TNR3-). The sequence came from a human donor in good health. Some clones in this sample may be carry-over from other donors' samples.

The CDR3 sequence is CASSPTGWGQETQYF. V and J are TRBV7-9 and TRBJ2-5; checking the TCRdb D call of TRBD1 is not possible without DNA. The CDR3 is made up of 15 amino acids. The germline V gene has CDR1 SEHNR and CDR2 FQNEAQ (reference sequence).